This T cell receptor (beta chain) came from a study of T cell responses to AZD1222 COVID-19 vaccine. Overall study findings and caveats: Donors skewed white British and female; clonal diversity was possibly underestimated. Rises in breadth and depth of Spike-specific TCRs came after two AZD1222 doses.

Comments on this clone: Antigen specificity is unknown.

Per the germline V gene, CDR1 is SGDLS and CDR2 is YYNGEE. This CDR3 is 16 amino acids long. V shed 4 bases, J shed 4 bases, and the junction held 13 bases outside the gene matches. The table came from immunoSEQ multiplex PCR; TCRdb's copy has only in-frame clones and leaves some out. Altogether more than 95,000 clones are present, approximately 88% being singletons, with the ten largest covering around 9%. This receptor was obtained from an adult in good health. The source was peripheral blood, collected on day 0 of AZD1222 vaccination. The J gene is TRBJ1-2, the V gene TRBV9; 7 bases align to TRBD1. As DNA, the CDR3 is TGTGCCAGCAGCTTACGGACAGGCCAGGGGGTCTATGGCTACACCTTC. Its protein product is CASSLRTGQGVYGYTF.